This entry features one T cell receptor (beta chain) sequence. The sample is drawn from a study of cytomegalovirus exposure and HLA in healthy donors. V was shortened by 5 bases and J by 6 bases, with 17 bases between the two germline ends. The CDR3 runs 14 residues. Per the germline V gene, CDR1 is MNHEY and CDR2 is SMNVEV (reference sequence). PCR was performed using 60 Vbeta and 13 Jbeta primers. This table comes from immunoSEQ multiplex PCR, and its TCRdb copy is limited to in-frame clones, with some not included. Among around 140,000 clones listed, 75% to 90% were seen once. This rearrangement joins TRBV27 to TRBJ2-7, with D perhaps TRBD1 (6 bases). What was sequenced was PBMCs. The sequence derives from a man between 35 and 55 years old in good health and CMV-seronegative. For the CDR3, the DNA is TGTGCCAGCAGTGACCTCCGCGAGGGGGTCGAGCAGTACTTC. Its protein is CASSDLREGVEQYF.